This T cell receptor (beta chain) appears in the sequencing data of a study of response to subunit inactivated influenza vaccine. This clonotype was detected only a few times. Its matching antigen is unknown. Study outcomes and limitations: It was suggested by the authors that few new T cells are recruited by each seasonal influenza vaccination.

CDR3 length equals 18 residues. V shed 4 bases and J shed 0 bases, with 22 bases lying between them. The V gene's germline CDR1 is SGHRS and CDR2 YFSETQ. TCRdb re-analysed the RT-PCR reads in MiXCR, keeping a single row per CDR3 protein. Here the sample spans approximately 500,000 distinct CDR3 sequences, around 15% being singletons. The source was PBMCs from blood, collected 11 to 12 days after vaccination. The chain employs TRBV5-1 and TRBJ1-1; D is possibly TRBD1 (6 bases). The sequence was obtained from a man in his fifties or sixties who received an inactivated influenza vaccine. CDR3 DNA: TGCGCCAGCAGCCCGGAGGGCAGGGGTCGATATATGAACACTGAAGCTTTCTTT. Encoded protein: CASSPEGRGRYMNTEAFF.